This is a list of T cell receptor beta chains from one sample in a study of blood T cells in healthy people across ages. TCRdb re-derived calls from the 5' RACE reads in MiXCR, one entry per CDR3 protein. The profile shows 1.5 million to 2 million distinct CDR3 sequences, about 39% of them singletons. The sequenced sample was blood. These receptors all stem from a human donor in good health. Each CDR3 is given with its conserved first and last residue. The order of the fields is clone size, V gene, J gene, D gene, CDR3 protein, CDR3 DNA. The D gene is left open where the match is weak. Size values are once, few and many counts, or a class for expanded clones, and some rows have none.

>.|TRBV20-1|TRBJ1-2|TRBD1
CSAKQGANYGYTF
TGCAGTGCTAAACAGGGGGCTAACTATGGCTACACCTTC
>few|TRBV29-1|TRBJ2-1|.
CSVGGGKESSYNEQFF
TGCAGCGTTGGGGGCGGAAAAGAGAGCTCCTACAATGAGCAGTTCTTC
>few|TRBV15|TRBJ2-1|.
CATSRGFASGVNNEQFF
TGTGCCACCAGCAGGGGGTTTGCATCTGGGGTGAACAATGAGCAGTTCTTC
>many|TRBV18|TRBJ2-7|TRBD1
CASSHVDRGEQYF
TGTGCCAGCTCACATGTTGACAGGGGAGAGCAGTACTTC
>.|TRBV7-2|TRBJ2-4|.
CASSSSGAAPIQYF
TGTGCCAGCAGCTCCTCCGGGGCCGCTCCGATTCAGTACTTC
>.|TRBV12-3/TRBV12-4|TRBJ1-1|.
CASRTQVNTEAFF
TGTGCCAGCAGAACACAGGTGAACACTGAAGCTTTCTTT
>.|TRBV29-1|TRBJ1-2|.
CSAQGRASNYGYTF
TGCAGCGCTCAGGGCAGGGCGTCTAACTATGGCTACACCTTC
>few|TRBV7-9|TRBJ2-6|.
CASSLAVVDGGANVLTF
TGTGCCAGCAGCTTAGCCGTGGTCGATGGAGGGGCCAACGTCCTGACTTTC
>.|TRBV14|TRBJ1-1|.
CASSQVKGVTEAFF
TGTGCCAGCAGCCAAGTTAAGGGGGTCACTGAAGCTTTCTTT
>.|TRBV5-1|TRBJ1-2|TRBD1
CASSLFPGGVDYGYTF
TGCGCCAGCAGCCTTTTTCCAGGGGGCGTGGACTATGGCTACACCTTC
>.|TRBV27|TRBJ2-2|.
CANSWGVWTGELFF
TGTGCCAACAGTTGGGGGGTATGGACCGGGGAGCTGTTTTTT
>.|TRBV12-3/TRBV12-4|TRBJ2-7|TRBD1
CASRGQSYEQYF
TGTGCCAGCAGGGGACAGTCCTACGAGCAGTACTTC
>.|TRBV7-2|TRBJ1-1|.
CASSSSWGEAFF
TGTGCCAGCAGCTCTAGTTGGGGTGAAGCTTTCTTT
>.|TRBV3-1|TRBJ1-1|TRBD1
CASRRQGLKNTEAFF
TGTGCCAGCAGACGACAGGGGCTTAAGAACACTGAAGCTTTCTTT
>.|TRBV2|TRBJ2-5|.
CASTDRGGSETQYF
TGTGCCAGCACCGATAGGGGGGGGTCAGAGACCCAGTACTTC
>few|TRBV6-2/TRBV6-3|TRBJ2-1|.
CASTRRVYNEQFF
TGTGCCAGCACCCGACGGGTCTACAATGAGCAGTTCTTC
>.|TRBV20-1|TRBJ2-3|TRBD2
CSAPSKRGAQVDTQYF
TGCAGTGCTCCGAGTAAGCGGGGGGCCCAAGTAGATACGCAGTATTTT
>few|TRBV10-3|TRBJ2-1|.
CAISGGQVSYNEQFF
TGTGCCATCAGTGGGGGACAAGTCTCCTACAATGAGCAGTTCTTC